This TCR beta chain was recorded in a study of response to subunit inactivated influenza vaccine. CDR1 DFQATT and CDR2 SNEGSKA come from the germline V gene (reference sequence). V gave up 0 bases and J gave up 5 bases, with 16 bases separating them. The CDR3 has 15 amino acids. MiXCR, run by TCRdb on the RT-PCR reads, gives a single entry per CDR3 protein. The data show 500,000 to 550,000 distinct CDR3 sequences, with 7.6% seen just once and 10% to 15% held by the top ten. Study results and limitations: The authors put forward the suggestion that each seasonal influenza vaccination may bring in only a limited number of new T cells.

This clonotype was picked up many times. The antigen is not known. The sequenced sample was PBMCs from blood, obtained roughly 24 months after vaccination. This TCR derives from a man aged 45 to 75 who received an inactivated influenza vaccine. The chain recombines TRBV20-1 with TRBJ2-5, with TRBD2 as a possible D gene (5 bases). CDR3 region: CSARDPGSTWETQYF. CDR3 bases: TGCAGTGCTAGAGACCCGGGATCCACTTGGGAGACCCAGTACTTC.